This T cell receptor beta chain was obtained from a study of neoadjuvant anti-PD-1 for oral cavity cancer. Clones were sequenced by immunoSEQ multiplex PCR, and TCRdb holds only the in-frame ones, with some missing. The repertoire holds about 14,000 clones, 75% to 85% seen once, with approximately 2.5% in the top ten. CDR1 and CDR2 (germline): MNHEY, SMNVEV (reference sequence). The V end lost 1 base, the J end lost 2 bases, and 8 bases lay between the germline ends. The CDR3 totals 14 residues. This clone has only one observation. Time point: after neoadjuvant nivolumab, at surgical resection. Patients had HPV-negative, locally advanced oral cavity squamous cell carcinoma.

Sequenced material: PBMCs, taken after nivolumab (anti-PD-1) treatment. The chain carries TRBV27 and TRBJ2-5; D uncertain. This clonotype originated in a person between 35 and 79 years old with oral cavity squamous cell carcinoma. The CDR3 reads CASSLLGRQETQYF. CDR3 nucleotides: TGTGCCAGCAGTTTATTGGGCAGACAAGAGACCCAGTACTTC.